What follows describes a single TCR beta chain. This clonotype was picked up many times. It lacks a known antigen. Nothing much larger sits one base from this clone, and base qualities are not available. These data come from a study of spatial heterogeneity in lung cancer (dated by TCRdb to the late 2010s). With regard to the full study: More beta-chain than alpha-chain transcripts were consistently detected, likely reflecting higher beta-chain transcript abundance. A strong correlation was found between TCR transcript counts in tumor regions and a T cell transcriptional module score from matched bulk RNA-seq. The study quantitatively compared TCR alpha and beta repertoires across multiple tumor regions, matched nontumor lung and blood in non-small cell lung cancer. Both alpha and beta chains were TCR-sequenced in a few hundred tumor regions, under 70 matched nontumor lung samples and 45 to 60 PBMC samples obtained at surgery. In the raw uncorrected reads, each unique combination of TCR and UMI appeared on average more than ten times. Nonsynonymous mutation counts, determined by whole-exome sequencing of tumor tissue, were related to TCR repertoire features. Findings and caveats that apply to the study as a whole: The count of ubiquitous expanded TCRs correlated with the count of ubiquitous nonsynonymous mutations, and the count of regional expanded TCRs correlated with the count of regional nonsynonymous mutations. Confirming at a functional level the hypothesis that regional TCRs recognize regional mutations was considered to require additional single-cell paired TCR alpha and beta sequencing. A correlation was observed between the number of expanded intratumoral alpha and beta TCRs and the tumor nonsynonymous mutation count. TCR-seq coverage of tumor T cells was estimated at only around 7% for alpha chains and roughly 13% for beta chains.

CDR3 length: 16 amino acids, cysteine to phenylalanine. CDR3 DNA is the only sequence kept; it has 48 bases, read in frame from the first base. V ends up 0 bases short and J 6 bases short, with an unmatched junction base count of 8. CDR1 and CDR2 were assigned from the germline V gene as MGHRA and YSYEKL. The time point label for this specimen denotes: sample taken at primary tumor resection. Donors were around 71 patients with early-stage, untreated non-small cell lung cancer from the lung TRACERx cohort. TCR sequencing used whole RNA extracted from tumor and nontumor lung tissue, or from cryopreserved PBMC samples, without cell sorting. Only patients with enough RNA available from two or more tumor regions were chosen for TCR sequencing. Before selection, tumor and adjacent nontumor lung specimens were reviewed by a lung pathologist. To prepare the library, 5' RACE was applied. TCRdb names NextSeq 500 as the instrument used. The TCR library protocol attached a unique molecular identifier to each TCR cDNA molecule to allow correction of PCR and sequencing errors. The study's own analysis went as follows. TCR identification, UMI-based error correction and CDR3 extraction were all carried out with Decombinator tools. TCRs above a frequency of 2 per 1,000, corresponding to the top 1% of the tumor frequency distribution, were defined as expanded. Expanded tumor TCRs statistically deemed absent (corrected P<0.05) from at least one tumor region were classed as regional, and all other expanded tumor TCRs were classed as ubiquitous. Renyi diversity was calculated using the R vegan package after each repertoire was subsampled 100 times to 5,000 TCRs. CDR3 similarity networks were constructed using string-kernel similarity of amino acid triplets, with links drawn between CDR3s whose pairwise similarity was above 0.82. The raw public data were reprocessed by TCRdb itself: fastp quality trimming at Q25, MiXCR clonotype calling, in-frame beta chains only. Every CDR3 protein is listed once, alongside the most common genes and DNA of its rows. Clone size and V and J calls follow TCRdb, not the original study. The sample table shows about 6,900 distinct CDR3 sequences, and approximately 12% are seen once. The ten largest clones take up more than 20% of the sample.

The receptor was derived from a male donor with early-stage non-small cell lung cancer. Here the chain combines TRBV4-1 and TRBJ2-1; TRBD1 fits 7 bases in the junction. Sequenced here: lung tumor tissue, sampled at surgery. The CDR3 amino acid sequence is: CASSQDGRNRGNEQFF. The DNA sequence is given as TGCGCCAGCAGCCAAGATGGGCGGAACAGGGGCAATGAGCAGTTCTTC.